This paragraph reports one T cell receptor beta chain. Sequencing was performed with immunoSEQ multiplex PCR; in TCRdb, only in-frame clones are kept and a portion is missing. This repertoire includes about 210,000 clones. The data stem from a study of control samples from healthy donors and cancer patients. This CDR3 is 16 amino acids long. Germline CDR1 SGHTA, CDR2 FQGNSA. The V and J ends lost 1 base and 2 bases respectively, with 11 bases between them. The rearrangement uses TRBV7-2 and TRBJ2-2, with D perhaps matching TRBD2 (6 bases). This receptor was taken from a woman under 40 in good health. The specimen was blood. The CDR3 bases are TGTGCCAGCAGCTTAGTGGGTAGCGGTAACACCGGGGAGCTGTTTTTT. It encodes CASSLVGSGNTGELFF.